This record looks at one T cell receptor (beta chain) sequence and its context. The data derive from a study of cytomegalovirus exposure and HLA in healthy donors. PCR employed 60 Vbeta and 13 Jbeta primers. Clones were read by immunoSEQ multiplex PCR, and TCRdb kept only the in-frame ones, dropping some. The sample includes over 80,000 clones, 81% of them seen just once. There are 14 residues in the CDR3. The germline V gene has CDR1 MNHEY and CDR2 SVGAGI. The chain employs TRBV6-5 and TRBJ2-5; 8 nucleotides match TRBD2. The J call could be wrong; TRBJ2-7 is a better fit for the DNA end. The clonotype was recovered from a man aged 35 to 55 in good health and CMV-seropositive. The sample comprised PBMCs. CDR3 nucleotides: TGTGCCAGCACCTCGGGGGGGCAAACCTACGAGCAGTACTTC. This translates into CASTSGGQTYEQYF.